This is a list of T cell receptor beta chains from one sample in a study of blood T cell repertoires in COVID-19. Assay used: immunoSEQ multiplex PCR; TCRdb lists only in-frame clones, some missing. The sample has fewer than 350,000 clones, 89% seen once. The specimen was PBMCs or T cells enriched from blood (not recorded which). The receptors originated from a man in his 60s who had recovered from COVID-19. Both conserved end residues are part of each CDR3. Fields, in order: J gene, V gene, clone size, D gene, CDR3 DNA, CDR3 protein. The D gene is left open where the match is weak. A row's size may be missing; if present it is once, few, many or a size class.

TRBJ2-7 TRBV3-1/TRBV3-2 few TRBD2 TGTGCCAGCAGCCGGATTCTAGCGGGAGGGTCCTACGAGCAGTACTTC CASSRILAGGSYEQYF
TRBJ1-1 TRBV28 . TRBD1 TGTGCCAGCAGTCTGTGGACAGGGGGGAGGACTGAAGCTTTCTTT CASSLWTGGRTEAFF
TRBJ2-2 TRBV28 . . TGTGCCACCCCGGACACATACACCGGGGAGCTGTTTTTT CATPDTYTGELFF
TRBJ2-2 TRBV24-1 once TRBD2 TGTGCCACCAGTGACCCACCGGGGAGGGGCACCGGGGAGCTGTTTTTT CATSDPPGRGTGELFF
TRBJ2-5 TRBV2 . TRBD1 TGTGCCAGCCGCCTACTTGTCGGACAGGGCGAGACCCAGTACTTC CASRLLVGQGETQYF
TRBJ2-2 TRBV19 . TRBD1 TGTGCCAGTAGTATAGACAGGGGGTGGGTCAACACCGGGGAGCTGTTTTTT CASSIDRGWVNTGELFF
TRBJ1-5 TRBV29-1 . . TGCAGCGTTGGGGGTTTGGGGGGGCGCGGTCAGCCCCAGCATTTT CSVGGLGGRGQPQHF
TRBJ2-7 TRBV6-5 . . TGTGCCAGCAGTTACTCGTACTCTTCCCTCTCCTACGAGCAGTACTTC CASSYSYSSLSYEQYF
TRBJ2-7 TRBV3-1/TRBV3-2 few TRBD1 TGTGCCAGCAGCCTAATCCCGGGACAGGGCAAGTACGAGCAGTACTTC CASSLIPGQGKYEQYF
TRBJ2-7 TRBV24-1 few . TGTGCCACCAGTGACTCGGGGGACCAAGCCTACGAGCAGTACTTC CATSDSGDQAYEQYF
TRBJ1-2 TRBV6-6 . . TGTGCCAGCAGCCTAACGACATATGGCTACACCTTC CASSLTTYGYTF
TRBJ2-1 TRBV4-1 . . TGCGCCAGCAGCCAAGATAGTGAGCAGTTCTTC CASSQDSEQFF
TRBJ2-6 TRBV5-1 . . TGCGCCAGCAGCGCTGGACATGGAAGCTCTGGGGCCAACGTCCTGACTTTC CASSAGHGSSGANVLTF
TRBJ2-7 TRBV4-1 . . TGCGCCAGCAGCCAAGGGGCTTGGGGCGGTCTCTCCTACGAGCAGTACTTC CASSQGAWGGLSYEQYF
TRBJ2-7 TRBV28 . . TGTGCCAGCAGTTTCGGGACATCCCCCTACGAGCAGTACTTC CASSFGTSPYEQYF
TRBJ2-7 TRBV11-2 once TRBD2 TGTGCCAGCAGCTCCAAAAAAGCGGGAGGGCGGCACGAGCAGTACTTC CASSSKKAGGRHEQYF
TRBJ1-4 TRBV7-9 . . TGTGCCAGCAGCTTAGGGCGGAGGGGAGGAACTAATGAAAAACTGTTTTTT CASSLGRRGGTNEKLFF
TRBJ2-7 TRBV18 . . TGTGCCAGCTCACCACCCCCCAAATCGGGGGAGCAGTACTTC CASSPPPKSGEQYF
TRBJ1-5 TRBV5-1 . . TGCGCCAGCAGCTTGGAAACGGGTCAGCCCCAGCATTTT CASSLETGQPQHF
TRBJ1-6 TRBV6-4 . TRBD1 TGTGCCAGCAGTCCCGGGACAGCTAATTCACCCCTCCACTTT CASSPGTANSPLHF
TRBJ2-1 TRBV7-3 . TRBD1 TGTGCCAGCAGTATGACAGGGGGCCTGGTTGGTGAGCAGTTCTTC CASSMTGGLVGEQFF
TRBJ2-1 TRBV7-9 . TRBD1 TGTGCCAGCAGCTCGGGACAGGGGAATGAGCAGTTCTTC CASSSGQGNEQFF